This T cell receptor beta chain came from a study of CD8 T cells in Susac syndrome. The length of the CDR3 is 13 residues. Trimming took off 1 base at V and 6 bases at J, with 12 bases between the two ends. CDR1 DFQATT and CDR2 SNEGSKA come from the germline V gene (reference sequence). The RNA, 0.5 to 1 ug, was put through reverse transcription using random hexamers. With immunoSEQ multiplex PCR, TCR beta CDR3 was amplified across 54 Vbeta and 13 Jbeta. MiXCR, applied by TCRdb to the immunoSEQ multiplex PCR reads, yields one record per CDR3 protein. This repertoire shows 200,000 or so distinct CDR3 sequences, 90% to 95% found once; its top ten account for roughly 0.088%.

This sequence was found in a human donor with multiple sclerosis. V gene TRBV20-1 combines with J gene TRBJ1-2; D is possibly TRBD1 (5 bases). Sequenced: CD4+ T cells from PBMCs. CDR3 region: CSARGGHDDGYTF. Here the CDR3 DNA reads TGCAGTGCTAGAGGTGGACATGACGATGGCTACACCTTC.